Listed below are T cell receptor beta chains from one sample, sequenced in a study of Ad26.COV2.S vaccination and SARS-CoV-2 variants. Libraries were prepared by immunoSEQ multiplex PCR; TCRdb keeps only in-frame clonotypes and omits some of them. Among more than 250,000 clones listed, 70% to 90% were seen once. The specimen was peripheral blood, collected in a trial of Ad26.COV2.S vaccine versus placebo. These receptors all come from a person between 18 and 65 years old who received the Ad26.COV2.S COVID-19 vaccine or a placebo. Both conserved end residues are part of each CDR3. A D gene is named only where the DNA matches it firmly. Part of the rows lack a size; the others show once, few, many or a class for expanded clones.

-	TRBV6-5	-	TRBJ1-5	CASTFSGDGQPQHF	TGTGCCAGCACCTTTTCGGGGGACGGCCAGCCCCAGCATTTT
TRBD2	TRBV5-5	-	TRBJ2-7	CASSLLAGVSYEQYF	TGTGCCAGCAGCCTACTAGCGGGAGTGTCCTACGAGCAGTACTTC
TRBD1	TRBV4-3	-	TRBJ2-2	CASSQSRDSVTGELFF	TGCGCCAGCAGCCAATCCCGGGACAGCGTCACCGGGGAGCTGTTTTTT
-	TRBV27	-	TRBJ1-1	CASSLGLATNTEAFF	TGTGCCAGCAGTTTAGGACTCGCAACGAACACTGAAGCTTTCTTT
-	TRBV4-2	few	TRBJ1-3	CASSQGGAGNTIYF	TGTGCCAGCAGCCAAGGGGGTGCTGGAAACACCATATATTTT
-	TRBV27	-	TRBJ1-6	CASSLFRENSPLHF	TGTGCCAGCAGTTTGTTCAGGGAGAATTCACCCCTCCACTTT
TRBD2	TRBV7-9	-	TRBJ2-3	CASSLGSRLAIPDTQYF	TGTGCCAGCAGCTTAGGTTCGAGACTAGCGATTCCTGATACGCAGTATTTT
TRBD1	TRBV9	-	TRBJ1-6	CASSVEGARGPLHF	TGTGCCAGCAGCGTAGAGGGGGCACGTGGACCCCTCCACTTT
TRBD1	TRBV7-2	-	TRBJ2-7	CASSYGQGGYEQYF	TGTGCCAGCAGCTACGGACAGGGTGGCTACGAGCAGTACTTC
TRBD1	TRBV2	-	TRBJ1-5	CASSSRTGGSQPQHF	TGTGCCAGCAGTTCTCGGACAGGGGGCAGTCAGCCCCAGCATTTT
TRBD2	TRBV3-1/TRBV3-2	-	TRBJ2-3	CASSPGLAGVGHTQYF	TGTGCCAGCAGCCCGGGACTAGCGGGAGTAGGTCATACGCAGTATTTT